The T cell receptor beta chain under discussion was sequenced for a study of T-cell reconstitution after alpha-beta-depleted transplantation in children. Preparation of the TCRbeta library was carried out with unique molecular identifiers. TCRdb reanalysed the PCR reads using MiXCR and keeps one entry per CDR3 protein. The table includes some 550,000 distinct CDR3 sequences, 20% to 25% detected once. V gave up 6 bases and J gave up 2 bases; unmatched junction bases: 0. The CDR3 length is 12 residues. Per the germline V gene, CDR1 is SQVTM and CDR2 is ANQGSEA. Sequenced material: PBMCs, mostly from graft donor cells, taken 360 days after TCRalphabeta/CD19-depleted stem cell transplant. This chain connects TRBV29-1 to TRBJ1-4, with TRBD1 matching over 7 bases. This sequence was found in a boy younger than two who had a stem cell transplant for acute myeloid leukemia, so the T cells may come from the graft donor. The CDR3: CSVTGTNEKLFF. CDR3 bases: TGCAGCGTGACAGGGACTAATGAAAAACTGTTTTTT.